Presented here are 21 T cell receptor beta chains from one specimen sequenced in a study of T cells in Graves' hyperthyroidism and ophthalmopathy. There were TCR beta CDR3 regions amplified from RNA transcripts. The TCR CDR3 first-round RT-PCR relied on the HTBI primer set. TCRdb re-called the multiplex PCR reads with MiXCR, one entry per CDR3 protein. The sample contains roughly 93,000 distinct CDR3 sequences, approximately 42% of which appear only once. Sequences were obtained from peripheral blood or thyroid tissue (not recorded which). All receptors derive from a woman in her thirties with Graves' hyperthyroidism.

This chain links TRBV20-1 with TRBJ2-7; 7 nucleotides align to TRBD1. The DNA end lines up better with TRBJ2-5; the J call may be wrong. This CDR3 has 12 amino acids. Per germline, CDR1 DFQATT and CDR2 SNEGSKA (reference sequence). CDR3 residues: CSAWDSGETQYF. Here the CDR3 DNA reads TGCAGTGCGTGGGACAGTGGAGAGACCCAGTACTTC.

The chain recombines TRBV5-1 with TRBJ1-6, with D hard to call. From germline, CDR1 is SGHRS and CDR2 YFSETQ. V lost 0 bases, J lost 10 bases, and 8 bases lay in between. The CDR3 is 13 amino acids. CDR3 amino acids: CASSLEAGSPLHF. The CDR3 bases are TGCGCCAGCAGCTTGGAGGCGGGATCACCCCTCCACTTT.

This clonotype was found many times. The DNA of the CDR3 is TGTGCCAGCAGCCTAGTACAGGGTCTGAACACTGAAGCTTTCTTT. It translates to CASSLVQGLNTEAFF. This chain joins TRBV11-2 and TRBJ1-1; tentatively, D is TRBD1 (6 bases). The germline V gene encodes CDR1 SGHAT and CDR2 FQNNGV. Between the trimmed V and J ends, which lost 5 bases and 0 bases, there was a span of 13 bases. This CDR3 spans 15 amino acids.

The V gene is TRBV2, the J gene TRBJ1-5; the D gene is possibly TRBD1 (5 bases). Germline V lookup: CDR1 SNHLY, CDR2 FYNNEI. V was shortened by 0 bases and J by 5 bases, with 8 bases between the two germline ends. The CDR3 is made up of 14 amino acids. The CDR3, as DNA: TGTGCCAGCAGTGAAGCGGGGGGGGATCAGCCCCAGCATTTT. This sequence encodes CASSEAGGDQPQHF. Full variable domain (rest looked up from reference TRBV2 and TRBJ1-5): EPEVTQTPSHQVTQMGQEVILRCVPISNHLYFYWYRQILGQKVEFLVSFYNNEISEKSEIFDDQFSVERPDGSNFTLKIRSTKLEDSAMYFCASSEAGGDQPQHFGDGTRLSIL.

The chain has TRBV5-6 and TRBJ1-3; D gene ambiguous. The germline CDR1 and CDR2 sequences are SGHDT and YYEEEE. V was shortened by 0 bases and J by 0 bases, with 4 bases between the two germline ends. The CDR3 totals 14 residues. The CDR3 reads CASSLDSSGNTIYF. The CDR3 DNA reads TGTGCCAGCAGCTTGGACAGCTCTGGAAACACCATATATTTT.

This clonotype has ten or more counts. The gene calls are TRBV2 and TRBJ1-5, with D possibly being TRBD1 (5 bases). V dropped 8 bases and J dropped 3 bases, with 8 bases sitting between them. The V gene's germline CDR1 is SNHLY and CDR2 FYNNEI. The CDR3 spans 12 residues. CDR3 amino acids: CASEGNNQPQHF. The CDR3 bases are TGTGCCAGCGAGGGGAACAATCAGCCCCAGCATTTT.

This chain uses TRBV20-1 with TRBJ2-7; TRBD2 aligns across 10 bases. The V gene end was trimmed by 5 bases and the J gene end by 3 bases; junction bases not matched to a gene: 13. The CDR3 sequence is 16 residues long. From germline, CDR1 is DFQATT and CDR2 SNEGSKA (reference sequence). The CDR3 DNA reads as TGCAGTGCTGCACCTAGCGGGAGAGATGTAATCTACGAGCAGTACTTC. Translating it yields CSAAPSGRDVIYEQYF.

Concerning this clonotype: A much larger clone differs from this one at a single base, so this may be a read error. The final CDR3 position lacks the conserved phenylalanine or tryptophan, pointing to a likely read error. The gene calls are TRBV15 and TRBJ2-5; no definite D call. CDR1 is LNHNV, CDR2 YYDKDF, per germline (reference sequence). This CDR3 is 14 amino acids long. CDR3 loop: CATSRAGSQEAQYS. As DNA, the CDR3 is TGTGCCACCAGCAGAGCTGGCAGCCAAGAGGCCCAGTACTCC.

The rearrangement uses TRBV2 and TRBJ2-5, with 16 bases matching TRBD2. The CDR3 is 15 amino acids. Germline lookup yields CDR1 SNHLY and CDR2 FYNNEI. Unmatched junction bases numbered 5, after V lost 10 bases and J lost 3 bases. The CDR3 DNA reads as TGTGCCACCAAAGGGACTAGCGGGAGGGAAGAGACCCAGTACTTC. Translated, it gives CATKGTSGREETQYF. Filled out from reference TRBV2 and TRBJ2-5, the complete variable domain reads EPEVTQTPSHQVTQMGQEVILRCVPISNHLYFYWYRQILGQKVEFLVSFYNNEISEKSEIFDDQFSVERPDGSNFTLKIRSTKLEDSAMYFCATKGTSGREETQYFGPGTRLLVL.

The table lists this clonotype with many counts. The chain employs TRBV9 and TRBJ1-3; D is unresolved. V was shortened by 3 bases and J by 8 bases, with 12 bases between the two germline ends. CDR1 and CDR2 from the germline V gene are SGDLS and YYNGEE. This CDR3 region has 13 residues. DNA for the CDR3: TGTGCCAGCAGCGAAGTGTCGAAAGACACCATATATTTT. Protein product: CASSEVSKDTIYF.

The V gene is TRBV7-6, the J gene TRBJ2-2; D perhaps matches TRBD1 (5 bases). The CDR3 contains 15 residues. Germline V lookup: CDR1 SGHVS, CDR2 FNYEAQ. Trimming pared 8 bases from V and 9 bases from J, leaving 22 bases between. Here the CDR3 DNA reads TGTGCCAGCCGCCCCCCCCAGGGTTCAACAAGGGAGCTGTTTTTT. Protein sequence: CASRPPQGSTRELFF. The whole variable domain, remainder taken from reference TRBV7-6 and TRBJ2-2, is GAGVSQSPRYKVTKRGQDVALRCDPISGHVSLYWYRQALGQGPEFLTYFNYEAQQDKSGLPNDRFSAERPEGSISTLTIQRTEQRDSAMYRCASRPPQGSTRELFFGEGSRLTVL.

This clonotype was observed once. This clone may be a read error of a much larger clone one base away. The V gene is TRBV4-1, the J gene TRBJ1-1; D is undetermined. This CDR3 is 13 amino acids long. Germline CDR1 and CDR2: MGHRA and YSYEKL. CDR3: CASSRWGDTEACF. As DNA, the CDR3 is TGCGCCAGCAGCCGTTGGGGAGACACTGAAGCTTGCTTT.

The CDR3 coding sequence is TGTGCCAGTAGGACTAGCGGGAGGGCCCGGTACGAGCAGTACTTC. Its translation is CASRTSGRARYEQYF. V usage is TRBV19 and J usage is TRBJ2-7; 14 bases map to TRBD2. CDR3 length: 15 amino acids. Trimming removed 6 bases from V and 4 bases from J; junction bases left unmatched: 5. Germline V gives CDR1 LNHDA, CDR2 SQIVND (reference sequence).

A note on this clonotype: This may be a read error, as it is one base from a much larger clone. The genes are TRBV9 and TRBJ1-5; D is perhaps TRBD1 (6 bases). CDR1 SGDLS and CDR2 YYNGEE come from the germline V gene. The length of the CDR3 is 14 residues. The chain's CDR3 is CASSPQGRNLPQHF. The CDR3 nucleotides read TGTGCCAGCTCACCCCAGGGGCGCAATCTGCCCCAGCATTTT.

A word on this clonotype: A much more abundant neighbour one base away suggests this may be a read error. This chain uses TRBV3-1 with TRBJ2-7, with D unclear. Germline lookup yields CDR1 LGHDT and CDR2 YNNKEL (reference sequence). CDR3 length: 13 amino acids. The CDR3 loop reads CASSQAGTYEQHF. The CDR3, as DNA: TGTGCCAGCAGCCAAGCCGGAACCTACGAGCAGCACTTC.

As for this clonotype: A read error is possible here, since a much larger clone lies one base away. This CDR3 fails to terminate in the conserved phenylalanine or tryptophan, so it likely reflects a read error. J is TRBJ1-5 and V is TRBV27; D remains unclear. With 7 bases removed from V and 0 bases from J, the gap between germline ends came to 10 bases. The CDR3 runs 14 residues. The germline V gene encodes CDR1 MNHEY and CDR2 SMNVEV (reference sequence). CDR3 DNA sequence: TGTGCCAGCATGGGAGCCAGTAGCAATCAGCCCCAGCATATT. As protein: CASMGASSNQPQHI.

This clonotype was found many times. This chain connects TRBV12-3 or TRBV12-4 to TRBJ2-5, with D tentatively TRBD1 or TRBD2 (5 bases each). The CDR3 has 13 amino acids. V was shortened by 3 bases and J by 5 bases, with 10 bases between the two germline ends. CDR3 nucleotide sequence: TGTGCCAGCAGTTTCGAGGGGAAGGAGACCCAGTACTTC. The encoded protein is CASSFEGKETQYF.

This chain connects TRBV29-1 to TRBJ2-7; D not certain. The germline V gene has CDR1 SQVTM and CDR2 ANQGSEA. CDR3 length equals 13 residues. The ends were cut back, 7 bases at V and 6 bases at J, with 19 bases in the middle. CDR3 sequence reads: CSALSGSSGEQYF. As DNA, the CDR3 is TGCAGCGCTTTATCCGGGTCCTCCGGCGAGCAGTACTTC.

With regard to this clonotype: Likely a read error: the CDR3 ends without its conserved phenylalanine or tryptophan. The DNA is omitted, as the CDR3 cannot be located on it reliably, and the CDR3 follows TCRdb's listing. The rearrangement joins TRBV10-3 to TRBJ2-3; TRBD1 was called by the table and not checked on the DNA. The CDR3 spans 9 residues, counting both ends. Germline values: CDR1 ENHRY, CDR2 SYGVKD. CDR3 residues: CAINRGQGL.

The rearrangement links TRBV7-9 to TRBJ1-2; D is possibly TRBD1 (6 bases). CDR1 SEHNR and CDR2 FQNEAQ come from the germline V gene (reference sequence). V shed 5 bases and J shed 2 bases, with 12 bases lying between them. CDR3 size: 14 residues. The CDR3, as DNA: TGTGCCAGCAGCCATACGACAGGCAACTATGGCTACACCTTC. This sequence encodes CASSHTTGNYGYTF.

This clonotype came up many times. This chain uses TRBV15 with TRBJ1-4; possibly TRBD1 for D (5 bases). Germline values: CDR1 LNHNV, CDR2 YYDKDF (reference sequence). This CDR3 is built from 13 residues. Trimming removed 0 bases from V and 7 bases from J, with 6 bases in between. CDR3 loop: CATSRDRVEKLFF. The CDR3, as DNA: TGTGCCACCAGCAGAGACAGGGTTGAAAAACTGTTTTTT.